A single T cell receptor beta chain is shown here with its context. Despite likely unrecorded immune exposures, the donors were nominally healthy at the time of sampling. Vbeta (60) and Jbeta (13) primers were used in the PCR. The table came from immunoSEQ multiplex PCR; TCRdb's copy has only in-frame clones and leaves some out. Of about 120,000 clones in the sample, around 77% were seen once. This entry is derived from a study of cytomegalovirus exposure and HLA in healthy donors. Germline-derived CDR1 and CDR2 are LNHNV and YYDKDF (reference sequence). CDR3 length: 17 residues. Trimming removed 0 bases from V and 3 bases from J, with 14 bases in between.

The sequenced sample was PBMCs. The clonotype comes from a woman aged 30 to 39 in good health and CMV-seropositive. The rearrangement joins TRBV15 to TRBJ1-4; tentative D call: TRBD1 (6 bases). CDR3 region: CATSRDYRQAANEKLFF. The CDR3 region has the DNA TGTGCCACCAGCAGAGATTACCGACAGGCAGCTAATGAAAAACTGTTTTTT.